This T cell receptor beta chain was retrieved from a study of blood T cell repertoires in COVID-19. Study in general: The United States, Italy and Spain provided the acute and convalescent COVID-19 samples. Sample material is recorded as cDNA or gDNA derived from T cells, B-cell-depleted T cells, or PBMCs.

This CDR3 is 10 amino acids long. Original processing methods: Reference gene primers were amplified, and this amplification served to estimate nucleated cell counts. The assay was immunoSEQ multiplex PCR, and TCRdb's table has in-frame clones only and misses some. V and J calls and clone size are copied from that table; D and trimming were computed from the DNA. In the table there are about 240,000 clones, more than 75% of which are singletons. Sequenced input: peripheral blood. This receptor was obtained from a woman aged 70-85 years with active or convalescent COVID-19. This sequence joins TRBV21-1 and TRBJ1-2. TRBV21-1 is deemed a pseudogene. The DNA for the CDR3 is TGTGCCAGGAACCATAGTGGCTACACCTTC. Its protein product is CARNHSGYTF.